This T cell receptor (beta chain) comes out of a study of beta chain features in type 1 diabetes (dated by TCRdb to the late 2010s). Study-level background: No differences in mean age, gender distribution, total cell number or subset yield were found between patients and healthy donors. Whereas all 30 or so donors provided naive and central memory subsets, regulatory and stem cell-like memory subsets were isolated from just 8 patients and roughly 8 healthy donors. The study compared the TCRB repertoires of sorted circulating CD4+ T cell subsets in recently diagnosed type 1 diabetes patients with those in matched healthy donors. A total of 107,917,701 sorted cells were examined across all samples, and a strong correlation was observed between cell number per subset and RNA yield. Broader findings and caveats from the paper: Fewer insertions and more nucleotide deletions at VDJ recombination sites were observed in patients with type 1 diabetes, implying thymic rearrangement abnormalities. The naive, central memory and regulatory TCRB repertoires appeared to resemble one another more closely among patients than among healthy donors. Because the HLA sub-analyses included only small numbers of individuals, any influence of HLA type on TCRB rearrangement was left unresolved. Because cDNA rather than genomic DNA was sequenced, highly expressing activated cells could have been over-represented, although no difference in activation and CD3 levels was found between groups. Type 1 diabetes patients showed a moderate but significant shortening of TCRB CDR3 length in all four CD4+ subsets. PCR might favor shorter templates, but patient and control samples were amplified and corrected together, so any skew would affect both groups equally.

As to this clone: Its antigen has not been determined. Per-base qualities were not stored, and no clone one base away is much larger.

The entire amount of isolated RNA was reverse transcribed using the High Capacity cDNA Reverse Transcription Kit, so the sequenced TCRB transcripts were expressed ones. Deep immunoSEQ sequencing was performed on naive, central memory and regulatory T cell samples, with an average of roughly 3.3 million total reads per sample. Sorted cells were lysed in RLT buffer, and RNA was extracted using DNase-treated RNeasy Micro or Mini kits according to cell number. Each cell subset was processed on its own to prevent cross-contamination, while patient and healthy donor samples were processed together. Using the immunoSEQ multiplex PCR, TCRB sequences were amplified from cDNA into 87-bp fragments spanning the CDR3 region. Sequencing of the amplicons was done on the Illumina HiSeq platform. The source study handled its data this way. PCR bias was computationally corrected using synthetic template baselines, reads within Hamming distance 2 were collapsed, and singletons that could not be merged were discarded. Reads were aligned against IMGT so that V, D and J genes, CDR3 length and insertions or deletions at six rearrangement sites could be assigned. Within each subset, clonotype counts were normalized to the number of sorted cells before true diversity and Gini coefficients were calculated with the tcR R package. Repertoire sharing was quantified using the overlap coefficient calculated on TCRB nucleotide sequences. TCRdb holds this immuneACCESS table with in-frame rearrangements only. Some clones are missing; in checked studies, unresolved V genes explain under half, and the rest has no known cause. Clone size and the V and J calls come from that table; the DNA yielded D and trimming. A total of 30,000 to 45,000 clones appear in this sample, 50% to 75% of them only once. Jointly, the top ten make up 2% to 2.5% of the sample.

Each donor gave one peripheral blood draw, averaging about 100 mL, which was collected into heparinised tubes. A BD FACSAria II was used to sort naive, central memory, regulatory and stem cell-like memory CD4+ T cells with a panel that included CD45RO, CCR7, CD25, CD127, CD95 and CD27. All sorted populations exceeded 98% purity. PBMCs were isolated immediately by Lymphoprep density gradient centrifugation and stained directly without culture. To minimize batch effects, samples were stained and sorted in pairs, one healthy donor with one patient per experiment. Trimming removed 5 bases from V and 1 base from J; the gene matches leave 12 bases unexplained. The CDR3 runs 18 amino acids, cysteine and phenylalanine included. Of the read, only the CDR3 DNA is kept; its 54 bases are in frame from base 1. For CDR1 and CDR2, the germline V gene lists MDHEN and SYDVKM.

Material for sequencing was Tregs from blood. The sample's cell subset or site label, in plain terms: regulatory CD4+ T cells. This TCR came from a woman aged 25 to 39 in good health. Recombination connected TRBV28 to TRBJ2-1, and 9 junctional nucleotides match TRBD2. The encoded CDR3 is CASSLWEAGGGSYNEQFF. In nucleotides, the sequence is TGTGCCAGCAGTCTCTGGGAGGCGGGAGGGGGTTCCTACAATGAGCAGTTCTTC. The CDR3 plus the reference TRBV28 and TRBJ2-1 genes for the other parts give the full variable domain: DVKVTQSSRYLVKRTGEKVFLECVQDMDHENMFWYRQDPGLGLRLIYFSYDVKMKEKGDIPEGYSVSREKKERFSLILESASTNQTSMYLCASSLWEAGGGSYNEQFFGPGTRLTVL.